The 23 T cell receptor beta chains below were found in one sample sequenced in a study of technical replicates of blood from several donors. TCRdb's copy holds only in-frame clones and misses some; the assay was immunoSEQ multiplex PCR. The sample lists tens of thousands of clones; approximately 94% were seen once. The sample taken for sequencing was T cells isolated from PBMCs. Receptor source: a human donor in good health.

This rearrangement joins TRBV7-8 to TRBJ1-1; 8 nucleotides agree with TRBD1. The V segment lost 4 bases and the J segment 4 bases; nucleotides outside the gene matches: 8. Germline loops: CDR1 SGHVS, CDR2 FQNEAQ. There are 15 residues in the CDR3. CDR3 region: CASSSWTGRGTEAFF. In DNA form, the CDR3 reads TGTGCCAGCAGCTCCTGGACAGGGAGGGGCACTGAAGCTTTCTTT. Variable domain in full (rest from reference TRBV7-8 and TRBJ1-1): GAGVSQSPRYKVAKRGQDVALRCDPISGHVSLFWYQQALGQGPEFLTYFQNEAQLDKSGLPSDRFFAERPEGSVSTLKIQRTQQEDSAVYLCASSSWTGRGTEAFFGQGTRLTVV.

This sequence joins TRBV7-2 and TRBJ1-2; TRBD1 aligns across 8 bases. V lost 4 bases, J lost 7 bases, and 14 bases stayed unmatched. The CDR3 covers 16 residues. Per germline, CDR1 SGHTA and CDR2 FQGNSA. This CDR3 reads CASSSALTGAGGGYTF. Here the CDR3 DNA reads TGTGCCAGCAGCTCGGCTTTGACAGGGGCCGGTGGTGGCTACACCTTC.

The chain links TRBV9 to TRBJ1-1, with D possibly being TRBD1 (6 bases). The germline V gene encodes CDR1 SGDLS and CDR2 YYNGEE. This CDR3 is 14 amino acids long. V gave up 3 bases and J gave up 4 bases, with 13 bases separating them. This CDR3 is CASSAQQGSTEAFF. Written as DNA, the CDR3 is TGTGCCAGCAGCGCACAACAGGGAAGCACTGAAGCTTTCTTT.

This sequence joins TRBV28 and TRBJ1-1, with D possibly matching TRBD1 (6 bases). Per the germline V gene, CDR1 is MDHEN and CDR2 is SYDVKM. This CDR3 has 14 residues. Trimming cost V 7 bases and J 5 bases, with 17 bases left between them. This CDR3 is CASNFGTLGTEAFF. As DNA, the CDR3 is TGTGCCAGCAATTTCGGGACACTGGGGACTGAAGCTTTCTTT.

The chain links TRBV29-1 to TRBJ1-2; D unresolved. Germline V CDR1 and CDR2: SQVTM, ANQGSEA. This CDR3 comprises 11 residues. Deletions cut 1 base from V and 8 bases from J, with 8 bases between. The CDR3 nucleotides read TGCAGCGTTGAAGCTCCGGGGGGCTACACCTTC. Translation: CSVEAPGGYTF.

This clone has just one count. The CDR3 nucleotides read TGTGCCAGCAGCGCGGCAGGGGACGCCTACGAGCAGTACTTC. Encoded protein: CASSAAGDAYEQYF. The chain recombines TRBV9 with TRBJ2-7; maybe TRBD1 (6 bases). This CDR3 comprises 14 residues. Germline V gives CDR1 SGDLS, CDR2 YYNGEE. V gave up 3 bases and J gave up 2 bases, with 12 bases separating them.

This chain connects TRBV5-1 to TRBJ1-1; tentatively, D is TRBD1 (5 bases). CDR3 size: 14 residues. The germline V and J ends were trimmed by 2 bases and 1 base, with 9 bases remaining between them. Germline loops: CDR1 SGHRS, CDR2 YFSETQ. The CDR3: CASSFQGGNTEAFF. In DNA form, the CDR3 reads TGCGCCAGCAGCTTTCAGGGAGGGAACACTGAAGCTTTCTTT.

The chain uses TRBV5-6 and TRBJ2-1; 11 bases line up with TRBD2. This CDR3 is 16 amino acids long. Germline assignment: CDR1 SGHDT and CDR2 YYEEEE. V lost 3 bases, J lost 5 bases, and 7 bases stayed unmatched. CDR3 in DNA: TGTGCCAGCAGCTACCCGGGACTAGCGGTTAACAATGAGCAGTTCTTC. As protein: CASSYPGLAVNNEQFF.

Written as DNA, the CDR3 is TGTGCCAGCGTCGGGAACGGACTACTACACTACGAGCAGTACTTC. It specifies CASVGNGLLHYEQYF. The chain is built from TRBV6-1 and TRBJ2-7; D is possibly TRBD2 (6 bases). With 8 bases removed from V and 3 bases from J, the gap between germline ends came to 20 bases. Germline lookup yields CDR1 MNHNS and CDR2 SASEGT. The CDR3 runs to 15 residues.

Turning to this clone: One junction end does not reproduce the germline sequence, and a read error may be involved. The chain joins TRBV30 to TRBJ1-5, with TRBD1 as a possible D gene (5 bases). Germline V CDR1 and CDR2: GTSNPN, SVGIG (reference sequence). The CDR3 runs 11 residues. The CDR3, as DNA: TGTGCCTGTGGCAGGGATCACCCCCAGCATTTT. Its translation is CACGRDHPQHF.

V is TRBV5-1 and J is TRBJ2-5, with D uncertain. V lost 0 bases to trimming and J lost 0 bases, with 6 bases between them. Germline V lookup: CDR1 SGHRS, CDR2 YFSETQ. The CDR3 is 14 residues long. The CDR3 protein is CASSLERYQETQYF. The CDR3 region has the DNA TGCGCCAGCAGCTTGGAGAGGTACCAAGAGACCCAGTACTTC.

V usage is TRBV9 and J usage is TRBJ2-6, with a tentative D call TRBD1 (6 bases). Germline loops: CDR1 SGDLS, CDR2 YYNGEE. The CDR3 has 15 residues. V lost 4 bases to trimming and J lost 4 bases, with 12 bases between them. The CDR3 loop is CASSPGAGGANVLTF. The CDR3, as DNA: TGTGCCAGCAGCCCAGGGGCCGGCGGGGCCAACGTCCTGACTTTC.

The chain is built from TRBV7-2 and TRBJ2-7; a weak D match, TRBD2 (5 bases). Deletions cut 5 bases from V and 2 bases from J, with 13 bases between. CDR1 SGHTA and CDR2 FQGNSA come from the germline V gene. The CDR3 totals 14 residues. Here the CDR3 reads CASSPSSRPYEQYF. The DNA of the CDR3 is TGTGCCAGCAGCCCCTCTAGCAGACCCTACGAGCAGTACTTC.

This sequence joins TRBV28 and TRBJ1-5; TRBD1 matches 9 bases. There are 14 residues in the CDR3. The germline gives CDR1 MDHEN, CDR2 SYDVKM. V shed 6 bases, J shed 6 bases, and the junction held 6 bases outside the gene matches. CDR3: CASSRDRVRQPQHF. The CDR3, as DNA: TGTGCCAGCAGCCGGGACAGGGTTCGTCAGCCCCAGCATTTT.

Only one count was recorded for this clone. The chain uses TRBV5-1 and TRBJ1-5; weak D call: TRBD1 (5 bases). Per germline, CDR1 SGHRS and CDR2 YFSETQ. This CDR3 is 13 amino acids long. The V gene lost 0 bases and the J gene lost 6 bases, with 7 bases spanning the gap. CDR3 nucleotide sequence: TGCGCCAGCAGCTTGGAAGGGGTTCAGCCCCAGCATTTT. It translates to CASSLEGVQPQHF.

The chain links TRBV18 to TRBJ2-7; D is uncertain. In germline, CDR1 is KGHSH, CDR2 LQKENI. V lost 0 bases and J lost 0, with 9 bases in between. This CDR3 has 15 amino acids. The CDR3: CASSPPVLSSYEQYF. The CDR3 DNA reads TGTGCCAGCTCACCACCGGTCCTTAGCTCCTACGAGCAGTACTTC. Full variable domain (rest looked up from reference TRBV18 and TRBJ2-7): NAGVMQNPRHLVRRRGQEARLRCSPMKGHSHVYWYRQLPEEGLKFMVYLQKENIIDESGMPKERFSAEFPKEGPSILRIQQVVRGDSAAYFCASSPPVLSSYEQYFGPGTRLTVT.

This clone appeared a single time. The gene calls are TRBV5-1 and TRBJ2-7, with D tentatively TRBD2 (5 bases). Trimming pared 4 bases from V and 2 bases from J, leaving 10 bases between. The CDR3 length is 13 residues. From germline, CDR1 is SGHRS and CDR2 YFSETQ. The CDR3 sequence: CASSLRETYEQYF. CDR3 sequence (DNA): TGCGCCAGCAGCCTGAGGGAGACCTACGAGCAGTACTTC.

The V gene is TRBV27, the J gene TRBJ1-5; 8 nucleotides agree with TRBD1. The length of the CDR3 is 14 residues. Germline-derived CDR1 and CDR2 are MNHEY and SMNVEV (reference sequence). Losses at the gene ends were 5 bases for V and 6 bases for J; bases not matched to a gene: 6. This CDR3 is CASSELDRAQPQHF. The CDR3 region has the DNA TGTGCCAGCAGTGAGTTGGACAGGGCTCAGCCCCAGCATTTT.

The V and J genes are TRBV5-1 and TRBJ2-1; a possible D gene is TRBD2 (5 bases). Trimming pared 4 bases from V and 8 bases from J, leaving 13 bases between. CDR3 size: 13 residues. CDR1 and CDR2 from the germline V gene are SGHRS and YFSETQ. CDR3 nucleotides: TGCGCCAGCAGCCCTTACTCGGAGGATGAGCAGTTCTTC. This translates into CASSPYSEDEQFF.

The gene calls are TRBV5-4 and TRBJ1-1; perhaps TRBD1 as D (6 bases). V was pared by 5 bases and J by 5 bases, with 13 bases between. The CDR3 is 13 amino acids. Per the germline V gene, CDR1 is SGHNT and CDR2 is YYREEE (reference sequence). The CDR3 DNA reads TGTGCCAGCAGGACTACAGGGAAGACTGAAGCTTTCTTT. Protein: CASRTTGKTEAFF. Full variable domain (outside the CDR3, taken from reference TRBV5-4 and TRBJ1-1): ETGVTQSPTHLIKTRGQQVTLRCSSQSGHNTVSWYQQALGQGPQFIFQYYREEENGRGNFPPRFSGLQFPNYSSELNVNALELDDSALYLCASRTTGKTEAFFGQGTRLTVV.

This chain joins TRBV2 and TRBJ1-2; unclear D gene. The germline V and J ends were trimmed by 7 bases and 1 base, with 10 bases remaining between them. In germline, CDR1 is SNHLY, CDR2 FYNNEI. The CDR3 is 13 amino acids. The CDR3 DNA reads TGTGCCAGCAATGCTAACAGTAACTATGGCTACACCTTC. Amino acids: CASNANSNYGYTF.

The rearrangement uses TRBV4-1 and TRBJ1-2; a possible D gene is TRBD1 (6 bases). With 0 bases removed from V and 8 bases from J, the gap between germline ends came to 13 bases. CDR1 MGHRA and CDR2 YSYEKL come from the germline V gene. This CDR3 region has 14 residues. CDR3 sequence (DNA): TGCGCCAGCAGCCAAGACGGGGGGCGAGACGGCTACACCTTC. This sequence encodes CASSQDGGRDGYTF.

A single count supports this clone. This sequence joins TRBV4-3 and TRBJ2-5, with TRBD1 matching over 10 bases. CDR1 is LGHNA, CDR2 YSLEER, per germline. CDR3 length: 15 residues. V shed 3 bases, J shed 5 bases, and the junction held 6 bases outside the gene matches. The CDR3 loop is CASSQGQGPRETQYF. The CDR3 DNA reads as TGCGCCAGCAGCCAGGGACAGGGGCCGCGGGAGACCCAGTACTTC.